The rows below give T cell receptor beta chains drawn from one sample of a study of T cell responses to AZD1222 COVID-19 vaccine. Only in-frame clones appear in the TCRdb table, and some are missing; sequencing was by immunoSEQ multiplex PCR. The sample carries some 120,000 clones, about 86% recorded once. Sequenced here: peripheral blood, sampled on day 0 of AZD1222 vaccination. The receptors here all came from an adult in good health. CDR3s include the opening cysteine and the closing phenylalanine or tryptophan. The D gene is left open where the match is weak. Clone sizes are given selectively: once, few, many, or a class where the clone is expanded.

clone size | D gene | J gene | V gene | CDR3 DNA | CDR3 protein
NA | TRBD1 | TRBJ2-7 | TRBV9 | TGTGCCAGCAGCGTGTCGGACAGGGAAGTAGGCGAGCAGTACTTC | CASSVSDREVGEQYF
NA | NA | TRBJ1-1 | TRBV7-9 | TGTGCCAGCAGCTCGTTAAATACAGGCTCACGGGGCGCTTTCTTT | CASSSLNTGSRGAFF
NA | NA | TRBJ1-2 | TRBV5-1 | TGCGCCAGCAGCTTGGACAGGGATGGCTACACCTTC | CASSLDRDGYTF
NA | NA | TRBJ1-5 | TRBV4-1 | TGCGCCAGCAGCCAAGCGTACCGGGACGGAAATCAGCCCCAGCATTTT | CASSQAYRDGNQPQHF
once | NA | TRBJ1-5 | TRBV6-5 | TGTGCCAGCAGTCGGACAGTTAGCAATCAGCCCCAGCATTTT | CASSRTVSNQPQHF
NA | TRBD1 | TRBJ1-1 | TRBV4-2 | TGTGCCAGCAGCCAAGCCGGACAGGGGGACACTGAAGCTTTCTTT | CASSQAGQGDTEAFF
NA | NA | TRBJ2-7 | TRBV7-2 | TGTGCCAGCAGCTCCGGACGGGAAAGCTCCTACGAGCAGTACTTC | CASSSGRESSYEQYF
once | NA | TRBJ1-2 | TRBV12-3/TRBV12-4 | TGTGCCAGCAGTTTCCCCTCGGAGTATGGCTACACCTTC | CASSFPSEYGYTF
NA | TRBD1 | TRBJ2-2 | TRBV5-5 | TGTGCCAGCAGCTCCGGGACAGGGCCCACCGGGGAGCTGTTTTTT | CASSSGTGPTGELFF
once | TRBD1 | TRBJ2-7 | TRBV19 | TGTGCCAGTACCTCCGACAGGGGGTCCTACGAGCAGTACTTC | CASTSDRGSYEQYF
NA | NA | TRBJ2-7 | TRBV6-6 | TGTGCCAGCAGTTTCCGCCGGGACGGCTACGAGCAGTACTTC | CASSFRRDGYEQYF
NA | NA | TRBJ1-5 | TRBV5-4 | TGTGCCAGCAGTTTCACGGGGTCCAATCAGCCCCAGCATTTT | CASSFTGSNQPQHF
NA | NA | TRBJ2-7 | TRBV3-1/TRBV3-2 | TGTGCCAGCAGCCAACCATACAGGGTTTACGAGCAGTACTTC | CASSQPYRVYEQYF
NA | TRBD2 | TRBJ2-5 | TRBV7-6 | TGTGCCAGCAGCCCCTTGAACCCGACTAGCAATACGGAGACCCAGTACTTC | CASSPLNPTSNTETQYF
NA | NA | TRBJ1-2 | TRBV7-2 | TGTGCCAGCAGCTTACCTGGGACCCCGCAAAAGGGCTATGGCTACACCTTC | CASSLPGTPQKGYGYTF
NA | NA | TRBJ2-1 | TRBV5-1 | TGCGCCAGCAGCATCCACTATGGAGCTAGCACCGAGCAGTTCTTC | CASSIHYGASTEQFF
few | NA | TRBJ1-1 | TRBV7-9 | TGTGCCAGCAGTCCACTGGAAGGAATAAAATTCTTT | CASSPLEGIKFF
NA | NA | TRBJ2-4 | TRBV21-1 | TGTGCCAGCAGCAAAGCAAAATTCGCCCGGGCCGAGCCGAAAAACATTCAGTACTTC | CASSKAKFARAEPKNIQYF
NA | NA | TRBJ2-1 | TRBV13 | TGTGCCAGCAGCAAAGTTGGGAATGAGCAGTTCTTC | CASSKVGNEQFF
NA | TRBD1 | TRBJ1-3 | TRBV7-2 | TGTGCCAGCAGCTGGGACAGCTCTGGAAACACCATATATTTT | CASSWDSSGNTIYF
NA | NA | TRBJ2-5 | TRBV7-2 | TGTGCCAGCAGCTTAGGCAGGGCTAAAGAGACCCAGTACTTC | CASSLGRAKETQYF
NA | TRBD1 | TRBJ1-4 | TRBV5-6 | TGTGCCAGCAGCTTAGACAGGGTTAATGAAAAACTGTTTTTT | CASSLDRVNEKLFF
NA | NA | TRBJ2-6 | TRBV19 | TGTGCCAGTAGTCATCAAGCCCTCTCTGGGGCCAACGTCCTGACTTTC | CASSHQALSGANVLTF
NA | NA | TRBJ1-4 | TRBV4-2 | TGTGCCAGCAGCCAAGAAGGGGCGAGTGGGGAAAAACTGTTTTTT | CASSQEGASGEKLFF
NA | NA | TRBJ1-3 | TRBV18 | TGTGCCAGCTCCCCCGCCTGGAGAGGGTCTGGAAACACCATATATTTT | CASSPAWRGSGNTIYF
NA | TRBD1 | TRBJ1-2 | TRBV30 | TGTGCCTGGAGGGATGGGACAGGATATGGCTACACCTTC | CAWRDGTGYGYTF
NA | TRBD2 | TRBJ2-7 | TRBV7-6 | TGTGCCAGCAGCCCACTGACTAGCGGGACCGCCTACGAGCAGTACTTC | CASSPLTSGTAYEQYF
NA | NA | TRBJ1-1 | TRBV7-9 | TGTGCCAGCACCCTGTGGGGGGAGGGGACTGAAGCTTTCTTT | CASTLWGEGTEAFF
NA | NA | TRBJ1-5 | TRBV27 | TGTGCCAGCAGCCCTTTAGGGGGGTTTAGCAATCAGCCCCAGCATTTT | CASSPLGGFSNQPQHF
NA | NA | TRBJ2-1 | TRBV2 | TGTGCCAGCAATCTCGACCCATACTACAATGAGCAGTTCTTC | CASNLDPYYNEQFF
NA | NA | TRBJ2-7 | TRBV27 | TGTGCCAGCAGTTCGGGAGATAGCTACGAGCAGTACTTC | CASSSGDSYEQYF
NA | TRBD2 | TRBJ2-7 | TRBV5-4 | TGTGCCAGCAGCTTCGGGGCGGGGGCCTACGAGCAGTACTTC | CASSFGAGAYEQYF
once | NA | TRBJ1-2 | TRBV5-1 | TGCGCCAGCAGCCCGGGAGGGGGATCATCGGGCTATGGCTACACCTTC | CASSPGGGSSGYGYTF
once | NA | TRBJ1-5 | TRBV4-2 | TGTGCCAGCAGCCAAGAACCATCAGGTAATCAGCCCCAGCATTTT | CASSQEPSGNQPQHF
NA | TRBD2 | TRBJ2-3 | TRBV7-9 | TGTGCCAGCAGCTCTAGCGGGAGCGCAGATACGCAGTATTTT | CASSSSGSADTQYF
NA | TRBD1 | TRBJ2-1 | TRBV7-2 | TGTGCCAGCAGCTTCGACAGGGGTAATGAGCAGTTCTTC | CASSFDRGNEQFF
NA | NA | TRBJ2-7 | TRBV7-2 | TGTGCCAGCAGGCGGGGAGGGGGCAGCTCCTACGAGCAGTACTTC | CASRRGGGSSYEQYF
NA | NA | TRBJ1-3 | TRBV6-6 | TGTGCCAGCAGTTACTCAGCCAGCTCTGGAAACACCATATATTTT | CASSYSASSGNTIYF
once | NA | TRBJ1-2 | TRBV11-2 | TGTGCCAGCGGCTCGGTAGGTCCTACAAGAGGCGGCTACACCTTC | CASGSVGPTRGGYTF
NA | TRBD1 | TRBJ1-2 | TRBV7-2 | TGTGCCAGCAGCTTAGGACAGGGTCATGGCTACACCTTC | CASSLGQGHGYTF
NA | TRBD2 | TRBJ2-7 | TRBV20-1 | TGCAGTGCTAGTGGGACTAGCGGTCTGGGTTACGAGCAGTACTTC | CSASGTSGLGYEQYF
NA | NA | TRBJ1-3 | TRBV6-6 | TGTGCCAGCAGTTACCGACAGGAAAACACCATATATTTT | CASSYRQENTIYF
NA | TRBD2 | TRBJ2-7 | TRBV4-1 | TGCGCCAGCAGGCATCTAGCGGGAGCTTTAGAGCAGTACTTC | CASRHLAGALEQYF
NA | NA | TRBJ2-1 | TRBV7-2 | TGTGCCAGCAGCGCCCCAATTGGGACCAGAAACAATGAGCAGTTCTTC | CASSAPIGTRNNEQFF
NA | TRBD1 | TRBJ1-1 | TRBV3-1/TRBV3-2 | TGTGCCAGCAGCCTCGGACAGGGACAGGGCGGAGCTTTCTTT | CASSLGQGQGGAFF
NA | NA | TRBJ1-1 | TRBV7-3 | TGTGCCAGCAGCTTAACAGGGGCGCAAACTGAAGCTTTCTTT | CASSLTGAQTEAFF
NA | NA | TRBJ1-1 | TRBV7-9 | TGTGCCAGCAGCCTAGGCGGGGGGGCGCGGACTGAAGCTTTCTTT | CASSLGGGARTEAFF
NA | NA | TRBJ2-7 | TRBV6-5 | TGTGCCAGCATGATCGGGCACAGGTCCTACGAGCAGTACTTC | CASMIGHRSYEQYF
NA | NA | TRBJ1-1 | TRBV5-4 | TGTGCCAGCAAGGGTGCGAACACTGAAGCTTTCTTT | CASKGANTEAFF
NA | TRBD1 | TRBJ1-4 | TRBV6-5 | TGTGCCAGCAGTAACGGACAGGGCCTGGGGGAAAAACTGTTTTTT | CASSNGQGLGEKLFF